The entry that follows covers one TCR beta chain sequence. Antigen unknown. Germline CDR1 reads SGHRS; CDR2 reads YFSETQ. Trimming took off 4 bases at V and 0 bases at J, with 8 bases between the two ends. This CDR3 is 14 amino acids long. The protocol was immunoSEQ multiplex PCR, while the TCRdb copy is restricted to in-frame clones and leaves out a portion. Of some 12,000 clones in the sample, less than 80% were seen once. Intraepithelial and lamina propria lymphocytes were released after the graft tissue was processed. The data originate from a study of graft-versus-host responses after intestinal transplantation. Study overall: Recipients had transplants, and these were multivisceral, liver-intestinal, or isolated intestinal. Points from the study as a whole: In patients with graft-donor T cell macrochimerism, allograft graft-versus-host to host-versus-graft clonal ratios were high. The highest levels of circulating GvH clones went along with early declines in HvG clones after transplant. The marrow of recipients harbored GvH clones, and ileum or blood showed some of them first.

This clonotype was obtained from a human patient who received an intestinal transplant, so some T cells may come from the graft donor. The chain combines TRBV5-1 with TRBJ2-4, with no clear D. Specimen: ileum tissue, collected 23 days after intestinal transplant. In DNA form, the CDR3 reads TGCGCCAGCAGCGCCGGATTAGCCAAAAACATTCAGTACTTC. This translates into CASSAGLAKNIQYF.